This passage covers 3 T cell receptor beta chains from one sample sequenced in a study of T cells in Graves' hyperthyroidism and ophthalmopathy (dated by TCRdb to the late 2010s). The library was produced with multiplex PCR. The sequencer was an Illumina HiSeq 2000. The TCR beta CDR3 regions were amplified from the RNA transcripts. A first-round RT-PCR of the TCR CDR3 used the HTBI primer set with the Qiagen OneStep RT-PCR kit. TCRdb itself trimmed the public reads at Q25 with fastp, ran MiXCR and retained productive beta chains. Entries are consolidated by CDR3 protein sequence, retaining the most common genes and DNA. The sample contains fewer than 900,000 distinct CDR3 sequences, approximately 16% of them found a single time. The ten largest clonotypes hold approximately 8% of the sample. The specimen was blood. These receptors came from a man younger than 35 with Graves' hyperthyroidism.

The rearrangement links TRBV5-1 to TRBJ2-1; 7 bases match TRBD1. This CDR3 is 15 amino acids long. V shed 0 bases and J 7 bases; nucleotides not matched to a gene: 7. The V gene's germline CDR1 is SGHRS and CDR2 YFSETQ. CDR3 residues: CASSLDPRQGNEQFF. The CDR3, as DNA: TGCGCCAGCAGCTTGGACCCAAGACAGGGTAATGAGCAGTTCTTC.

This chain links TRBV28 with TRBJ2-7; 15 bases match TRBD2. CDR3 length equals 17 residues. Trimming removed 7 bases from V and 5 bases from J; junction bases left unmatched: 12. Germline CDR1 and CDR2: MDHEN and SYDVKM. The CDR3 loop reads CASNPTVRTSGGDEQYF. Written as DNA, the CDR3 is TGTGCCAGCAACCCAACGGTGAGGACTAGCGGGGGGGACGAGCAGTACTTC.

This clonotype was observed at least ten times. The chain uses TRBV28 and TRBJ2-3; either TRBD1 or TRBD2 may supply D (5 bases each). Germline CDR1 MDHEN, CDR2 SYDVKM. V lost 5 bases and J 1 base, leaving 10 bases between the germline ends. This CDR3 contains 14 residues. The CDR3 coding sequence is TGTGCCAGCAGTCTCCGGGACGGCACAGATACGCAGTATTTT. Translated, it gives CASSLRDGTDTQYF.